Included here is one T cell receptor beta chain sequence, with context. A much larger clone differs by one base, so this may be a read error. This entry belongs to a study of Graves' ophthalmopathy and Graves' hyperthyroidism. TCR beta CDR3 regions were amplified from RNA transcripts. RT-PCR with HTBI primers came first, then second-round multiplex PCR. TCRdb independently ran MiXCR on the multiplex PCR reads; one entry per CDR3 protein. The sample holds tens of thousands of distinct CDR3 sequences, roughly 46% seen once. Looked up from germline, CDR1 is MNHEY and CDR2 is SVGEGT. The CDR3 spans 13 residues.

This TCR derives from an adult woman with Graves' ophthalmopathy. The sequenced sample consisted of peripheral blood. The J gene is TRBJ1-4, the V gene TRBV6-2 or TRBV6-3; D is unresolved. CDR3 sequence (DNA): TGTGCCTGCAGTTACGTCGAGGATGGAAAACTGTTTTTT. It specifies CACSYVEDGKLFF.